This section outlines one T cell receptor beta chain sequence together with its context. This clonotype was detected a few times. Its antigen has not been determined. No much larger clone exists at a distance of one base, and base qualities are not known. The data are from a study of early T cells in non-severe SARS-CoV-2 infection (dated by TCRdb to the early 2020s). Background on the whole study: Because TCR sequencing relied on bulk RNA taken from unsorted whole blood, pairing of alpha and beta chains was not possible. Broader findings and caveats from the paper: VDJdb matching was skewed toward anti-spike CD8 responses and likely underestimated virus-specific expansions, missing private and CD4 specificities.

Library prep was done by 5' RACE. Sequencing was carried out with a NextSeq 500. In the TCR library protocol, unique molecular identifiers were attached to individual cDNA molecules to correct for PCR bias and sequencing error. TCR alpha and beta chains were both sequenced, and the abundances of alpha and beta sequences in each sample were closely correlated with each other. Processing in the source paper ran as follows. Decombinator V4 was used to annotate the V gene, J gene and CDR3 of the TCR sequences. TCRs were defined as expanded if a significant change between any two time points was detected under a Poisson model with p below 0.0001. TCR abundances were normalised to the total number of TCRs sequenced per sample and were expressed as counts per million. MAIT TCRs were defined by TRAV1-2 paired with TRAJ12, TRAJ20 or TRAJ33, and iNKT TCRs by TRAV10 paired with TRAJ18. A search of VDJdb, accessed on 1 November 2021, was run for TCRs annotated to CMV, EBV and SARS-CoV-2, with TCRs annotated for multiple antigens excluded. In TCRdb, the public reads were trimmed at Q25 with fastp and aligned with MiXCR, with productive beta chains retained. Each CDR3 protein appears once, grouped with its most common genes and DNA. V and J calls and clone size were set by TCRdb, not the authors. The sample table lists tens of thousands of distinct CDR3 sequences, around 10% of them with a count of one. Of the sample, over 6% falls within the top ten clones.

CDR1 and CDR2, per the germline V gene, are MGHRA and YSYEKL. From V the trimming removes 0 bases and from J it removes 5 bases, while the gene matches leave 6 bases of the junction unaccounted for. The CDR3 runs 16 amino acids, cysteine and phenylalanine included. The entry retains the CDR3 DNA only, 48 bases that are in frame from base 1. Set within a cohort of healthcare workers in London, UK, this nested case-control study involved weekly PCR testing of nasopharyngeal swabs along with blood sampling. Healthcare workers were enrolled in the week of the UK lockdown, from 23 to 31 March 2020, and were followed every week for up to roughly 15 weeks.

The chain links TRBV4-1 with TRBJ2-2; 7 central bases correspond to TRBD2. Sequencing used whole blood, obtained at baseline. This receptor was identified in an adult who was a healthcare worker with PCR-confirmed SARS-CoV-2 infection or an uninfected control (not recorded which). The DNA sequence is TGCGCCAGCAGCCAAGATCACACTAGCGATACCGGGGAGCTGTTTTTT. Its protein product is CASSQDHTSDTGELFF.